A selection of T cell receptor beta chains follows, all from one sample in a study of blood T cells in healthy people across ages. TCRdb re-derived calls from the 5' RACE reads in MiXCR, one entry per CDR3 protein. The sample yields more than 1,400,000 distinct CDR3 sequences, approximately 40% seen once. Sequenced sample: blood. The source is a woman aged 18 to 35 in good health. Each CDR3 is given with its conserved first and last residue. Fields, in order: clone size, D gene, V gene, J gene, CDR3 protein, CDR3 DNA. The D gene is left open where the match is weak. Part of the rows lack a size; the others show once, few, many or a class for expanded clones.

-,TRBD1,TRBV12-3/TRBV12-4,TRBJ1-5,CASSLTGTGFDQPQHF,TGTGCCAGCAGTCTAACCGGGACAGGGTTCGATCAGCCCCAGCATTTT
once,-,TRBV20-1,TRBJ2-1,CSAIGVSSYNEQFF,TGCAGTGCCATTGGGGTTAGCTCCTACAATGAGCAGTTCTTC
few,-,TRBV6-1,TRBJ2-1,CASSAGYYNEQFF,TGTGCCAGCAGTGCCGGGTACTACAATGAGCAGTTCTTC
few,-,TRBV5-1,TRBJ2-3,CASSLGKRGRLTDTQYF,TGCGCCAGCAGCTTGGGGAAACGGGGGCGCCTAACAGATACGCAGTATTTT
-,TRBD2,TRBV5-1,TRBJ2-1,CASSLELAGDNEQFF,TGCGCCAGCAGCTTGGAGCTAGCGGGGGACAATGAGCAGTTCTTC
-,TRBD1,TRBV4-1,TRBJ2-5,CASSQDMHGQGSGTQYF,TGCGCCAGCAGCCAGGATATGCACGGACAGGGGTCCGGGACCCAGTACTTC
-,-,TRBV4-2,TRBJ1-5,CASSQDGSGTLNQPQHF,TGTGCCAGCAGCCAAGATGGGTCCGGGACACTGAACCAGCCCCAGCATTTT
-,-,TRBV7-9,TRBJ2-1,CASSHPSAYNEQFF,TGTGCCAGCAGCCATCCATCCGCCTACAATGAGCAGTTCTTC
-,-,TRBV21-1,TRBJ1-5,CASSTPDRDSSNQPQHF,TGTGCCAGCAGCACGCCGGACCGGGACAGTAGCAATCAGCCCCAGCATTTT
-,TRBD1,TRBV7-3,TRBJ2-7,CASSPGTGIRLEQYF,TGTGCCAGCAGCCCCGGGACAGGGATCAGGCTCGAGCAGTACTTC
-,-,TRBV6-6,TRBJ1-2,CASRSFVVNYGYTF,TGTGCCAGCAGGTCCTTTGTGGTAAACTATGGCTACACCTTC
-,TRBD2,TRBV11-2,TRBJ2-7,CASSGTGTSGEQYF,TGTGCCAGCAGCGGTACAGGGACTAGCGGCGAGCAGTACTTC
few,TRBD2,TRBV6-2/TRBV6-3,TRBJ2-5,CASSSLAGAQETQYF,TGTGCCAGCAGTTCACTAGCGGGGGCCCAAGAGACCCAGTACTTC
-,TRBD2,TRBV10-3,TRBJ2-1,CAIKASGSYEQFF,TGTGCCATCAAAGCTAGCGGGAGCTACGAGCAGTTCTTC
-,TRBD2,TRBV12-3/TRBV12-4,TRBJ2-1,CASSFGTGTSPNEQFF,TGTGCCAGCAGTTTCGGGACCGGGACTAGCCCCAATGAGCAGTTCTTC
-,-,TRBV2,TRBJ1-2,CASSLRVGYGYTF,TGTGCCAGCAGTCTGAGGGTGGGCTATGGCTACACCTTC
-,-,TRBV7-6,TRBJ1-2,CASSLNAALANYGYTF,TGTGCCAGCAGCTTAAACGCAGCTTTAGCTAACTATGGCTACACCTTC
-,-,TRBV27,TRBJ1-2,CATMGREGDYGYTF,TGTGCCACCATGGGCCGGGAAGGGGACTATGGCTACACCTTC
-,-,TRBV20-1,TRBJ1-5,CSARPRTQSNQPQHF,TGCAGTGCTAGACCTAGGACACAGAGCAATCAGCCCCAGCATTTT
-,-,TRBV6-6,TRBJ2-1,CAGSYSVSSYNEQFF,TGTGCCGGCAGTTACTCAGTGAGCTCCTACAATGAGCAGTTCTTC
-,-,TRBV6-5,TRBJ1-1,CASSYSNGGNTEAFF,TGTGCCAGCAGTTACTCTAACGGGGGGAACACTGAAGCTTTCTTT
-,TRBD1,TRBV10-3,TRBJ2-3,CALSATTGAGSTDTQYF,TGTGCCCTCAGTGCAACGACAGGGGCGGGCAGCACAGATACGCAGTATTTT
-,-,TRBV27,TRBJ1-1,CASSLNLRQLNTEAFF,TGTGCCAGCAGTTTAAACCTGAGACAGTTGAACACTGAAGCTTTCTTT
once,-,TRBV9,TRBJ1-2,CASSGTSANYGYTF,TGTGCCAGCAGCGGGACGTCGGCTAACTATGGCTACACCTTC
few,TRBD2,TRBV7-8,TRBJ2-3,CASSWGDYDTDTQYF,TGTGCCAGCAGCTGGGGGGACTACGACACAGATACGCAGTATTTT
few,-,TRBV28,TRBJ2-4,CATQGGANIQYF,TGTGCCACCCAAGGGGGGGCGAACATTCAGTACTTC
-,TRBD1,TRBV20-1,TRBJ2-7,CSASDSETGLIHEQYF,TGCAGTGCTAGTGACTCCGAGACAGGGTTAATCCACGAGCAGTACTTC
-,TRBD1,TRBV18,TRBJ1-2,CASSPPDRGQLNGYTF,TGTGCCAGCTCACCACCCGACAGGGGGCAATTGAATGGCTACACCTTC
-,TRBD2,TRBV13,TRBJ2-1,CASSHRSLAGLNNEQFF,TGTGCCAGCAGCCACCGCTCACTAGCGGGCCTCAACAATGAGCAGTTCTTC
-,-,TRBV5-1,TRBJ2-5,CASTLTVTEETQYF,TGCGCCAGCACCCTAACGGTAACCGAAGAGACCCAGTACTTC
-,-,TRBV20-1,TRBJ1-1,CSATPQGLEAFF,TGCAGTGCTACTCCTCAAGGGCTTGAAGCTTTCTTT
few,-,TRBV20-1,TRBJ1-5,CSVRGSNQPQHF,TGCAGTGTCCGCGGTAGCAATCAGCCCCAGCATTTT
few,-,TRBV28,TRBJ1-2,CASSLYHRVAGYTF,TGTGCCAGCAGTTTATATCACAGGGTGGCAGGCTACACCTTC
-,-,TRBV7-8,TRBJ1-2,CASSPALWWNGYTF,TGTGCCAGCAGCCCAGCTTTGTGGTGGAATGGCTACACCTTC
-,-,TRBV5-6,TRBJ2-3,CASSLATVASDTQYF,TGTGCCAGCAGCTTGGCAACGGTAGCTTCAGATACGCAGTATTTT
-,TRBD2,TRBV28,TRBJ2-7,CASSSLSGGTTYEQYF,TGTGCCAGCAGTTCGCTTAGCGGGGGGACAACGTACGAGCAGTACTTC
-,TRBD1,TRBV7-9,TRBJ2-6,CASSSIGTGSGANVLTF,TGTGCCAGCAGCTCTATTGGGACAGGGTCCGGGGCCAACGTCCTGACTTTC
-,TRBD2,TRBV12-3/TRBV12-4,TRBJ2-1,CASSFWRGEYNEQFF,TGTGCCAGCAGTTTTTGGCGGGGGGAGTACAATGAGCAGTTCTTC
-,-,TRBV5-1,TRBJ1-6,CASSLNGPNSPLHF,TGCGCCAGCAGCTTGAACGGCCCCAATTCACCCCTCCACTTT
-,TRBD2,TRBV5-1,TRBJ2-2,CASSSRTSGGALTGELFF,TGCGCCAGCAGCTCACGGACTAGCGGGGGGGCTCTCACCGGGGAGCTGTTTTTT
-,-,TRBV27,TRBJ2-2,CASSAGLTLGTGELFF,TGTGCCAGCAGTGCGGGACTCACCCTGGGCACCGGGGAGCTGTTTTTT
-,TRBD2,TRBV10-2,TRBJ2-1,CASSEGLAGGAQFF,TGCGCCAGCAGTGAGGGGTTAGCGGGGGGGGCGCAGTTCTTC
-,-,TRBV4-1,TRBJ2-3,CASSQDVSADTQYF,TGCGCCAGCAGCCAAGATGTGTCGGCAGATACGCAGTATTTT
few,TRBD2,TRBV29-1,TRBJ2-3,CSAHPPTSGERTLTDTQYF,TGCAGCGCCCACCCTCCGACTAGCGGAGAAAGAACTCTCACAGATACGCAGTATTTT
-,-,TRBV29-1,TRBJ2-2,CSVPGPADTGELFF,TGCAGCGTACCGGGACCAGCGGACACCGGGGAGCTGTTTTTT
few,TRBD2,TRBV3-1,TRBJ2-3,CASSQEGSGRAGISTDTQYF,TGTGCCAGCAGCCAAGAAGGAAGCGGGAGGGCCGGGATTAGCACAGATACGCAGTATTTT
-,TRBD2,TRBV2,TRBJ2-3,CASSEFASGRTDTQYF,TGTGCCAGCAGTGAATTTGCTAGCGGGCGCACAGATACGCAGTATTTT
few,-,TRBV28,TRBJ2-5,CASRKHSRNEQYF,TGTGCCAGCAGAAAACACAGTCGCAATGAGCAGTACTTC
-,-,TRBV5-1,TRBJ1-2,CASSLRGNSYNYGYTF,TGCGCCAGCAGCTTGCGGGGGAACAGCTATAACTATGGCTACACCTTC
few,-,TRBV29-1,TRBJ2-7,CSVAVGARSNYEQYF,TGCAGCGTAGCCGTCGGGGCCCGCTCCAACTACGAGCAGTACTTC
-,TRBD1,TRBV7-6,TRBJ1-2,CASSITLEGAHGYTF,TGTGCCAGCAGCATCACACTCGAGGGGGCTCATGGCTACACCTTC
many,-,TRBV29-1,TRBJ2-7,CSVVSGINEQYF,TGCAGCGTTGTTTCAGGAATCAACGAGCAGTACTTC
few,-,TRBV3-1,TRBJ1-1,CASSSSPGVGTEAFF,TGTGCCAGCAGCTCGAGTCCGGGCGTCGGCACTGAAGCTTTCTTT